This TCR beta chain was captured in a study of cytomegalovirus exposure and HLA in healthy donors. This clone occurred a few times. As yet, its antigen is unknown. General study findings and limits: Later work associated roughly 17,000 TCR beta sequences with HLA alleles at 0.05 false discovery rate. Roughly even sequencing depth across donors was the assumption behind the presence/absence analyses. A previous analysis found most TCR beta V segments productive roughly 87% or roughly 30% of the time. CMV antigen specificity of a few CMV-associated chains was confirmed in vitro.

PCR employed 60 Vbeta and 13 Jbeta primers. Data came from immunoSEQ multiplex PCR; TCRdb stores just in-frame clones and leaves some out. Of approximately 90,000 clones listed, roughly three quarters are singletons. Germline V gene sequence: CDR1 MNHNS, CDR2 SASEGT. This CDR3 comprises 15 residues. Losses at the gene ends were 1 base for V and 4 bases for J; bases not matched to a gene: 6. The sequencing input was PBMCs. This sequence originates from a man aged 25 to 40 in good health and CMV-seronegative. The V and J genes are TRBV6-1 and TRBJ2-7, with 8 bases identical to TRBD2. The CDR3 loop is CASSEEAGAAYEQYF. The DNA for the CDR3 is TGTGCCAGCAGTGAAGAAGCGGGAGCGGCATACGAGCAGTACTTC.